This TCR beta chain was identified in a study of blood T cell repertoires in COVID-19. Overall study context: PBMCs, B-cell-depleted T cells, or T cells were the source of the cDNA or gDNA that made up the material.

Data came from immunoSEQ multiplex PCR; TCRdb stores just in-frame clones and leaves some out. Of around 100,000 clones detected, more than 75% appear once; the ten largest clones hold around 6.2%. The count of this clone is one. The sequencing input was peripheral blood. The receptor comes from a human donor in a cohort sampled during active COVID-19.

This chain's CDR3 is CASVFGSPTYNEQFF. CDR3 in DNA: TGTGCCAGCGTTTTCGGGAGCCCGACGTACAATGAGCAGTTCTTC. The chain is built from TRBV2 and TRBJ2-1; perhaps TRBD2 as D (6 bases). The V end was cut by 8 bases, the J end by 4 bases, with 18 bases between. The CDR3 consists of 15 residues. Germline loops: CDR1 SNHLY, CDR2 FYNNEI.